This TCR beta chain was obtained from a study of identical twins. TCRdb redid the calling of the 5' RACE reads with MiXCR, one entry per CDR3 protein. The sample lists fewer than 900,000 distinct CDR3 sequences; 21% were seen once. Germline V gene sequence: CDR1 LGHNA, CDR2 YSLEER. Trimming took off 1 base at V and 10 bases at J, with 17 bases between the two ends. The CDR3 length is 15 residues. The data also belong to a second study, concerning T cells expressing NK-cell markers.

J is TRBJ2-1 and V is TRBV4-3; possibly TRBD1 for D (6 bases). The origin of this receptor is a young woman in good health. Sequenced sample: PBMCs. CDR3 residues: CASSQVQGLGPEQFF. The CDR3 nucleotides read TGCGCCAGCAGCCAAGTTCAGGGGCTCGGACCGGAGCAGTTCTTC.